Shown below are 27 T cell receptor beta chains from a single sample sequenced in a study of blood T cell repertoires in COVID-19. Generated by immunoSEQ multiplex PCR, the TCRdb table keeps only in-frame clones and is missing some. The table shows about 300,000 clones, with roughly 90% occurring only once. The sample consisted of PBMCs or T cells enriched from blood (not recorded which). The source is a woman aged 45 to 65 who had been exposed to COVID-19.

V and J are TRBV5-6 and TRBJ1-5; D may be TRBD1 (5 bases). Germline V CDR1 and CDR2: SGHDT, YYEEEE. V lost 2 bases and J lost 6, with 12 bases in between. This CDR3 spans 14 amino acids. DNA of the CDR3: TGTGCCAGCAGCTTCAGAACGGGGGTTCAGCCCCAGCATTTT. This gives the protein CASSFRTGVQPQHF.

This clone occurred once. The rearrangement joins TRBV28 to TRBJ2-1; 7 bases line up with TRBD2. Looked up from germline, CDR1 is MDHEN and CDR2 is SYDVKM. V shed 2 bases, J shed 4 bases, and the junction held 2 bases outside the gene matches. This CDR3 has 14 amino acids. The CDR3 sequence is CASSLREGYNEQFF. In DNA form, the CDR3 reads TGTGCCAGCAGTTTAAGGGAGGGGTACAATGAGCAGTTCTTC.

The chain employs TRBV3-1 (or the pseudogene TRBV3-2) and TRBJ1-2; D is unclear. Germline V lookup: CDR1 LGHDT, CDR2 YNNKEL (reference sequence). Trimming left V 4 bases short and J 3 bases short, with 15 bases between. There are 15 residues in the CDR3. CDR3 in amino acids: CASSRGLNGDYGYTF. In DNA form, the CDR3 reads TGTGCCAGCAGCCGAGGGTTAAACGGCGACTATGGCTACACCTTC.

The CDR3 region has the DNA TGTGCCAGCAGTCCGGGGACTAGCGGGGGGGGTGAGCAGTTCTTC. Residues: CASSPGTSGGGEQFF. The J gene is TRBJ2-1, the V gene TRBV27; 16 positions agree with TRBD2. Germline lookup yields CDR1 MNHEY and CDR2 SMNVEV (reference sequence). After removal of 5 bases from V and 9 bases from J, the junction contained 4 bases not matched to a gene. There are 15 residues in the CDR3.

This clone appeared a single time. The V and J genes are TRBV3-1 (or the pseudogene TRBV3-2) and TRBJ2-7; TRBD1 matches 8 bases. Germline lookup yields CDR1 LGHDT and CDR2 YNNKEL (reference sequence). This CDR3 comprises 14 residues. With V trimmed by 8 bases and J by 5 bases, 11 bases remained unmatched. CDR3 nucleotide sequence: TGTGCCAGCGGGACGGCAGGGGGCATAAACGAGCAGTACTTC. It translates to CASGTAGGINEQYF.

This chain links TRBV4-2 with TRBJ2-1; 8 bases agree with TRBD2. V dropped 10 bases and J dropped 12; count of bases not matched to a gene: 20. Germline CDR1 and CDR2: LGHNA and YNFKEQ. The CDR3 has 15 amino acids. In DNA form, the CDR3 reads TGTGCCACCACCGAAAGCGGGGGCCCCATTAGCGTGCAGTTCTTC. This encodes CATTESGGPISVQFF.

The chain combines TRBV27 with TRBJ1-6; 7 nucleotides line up with TRBD1. This CDR3 comprises 16 residues. Germline assignment: CDR1 MNHEY and CDR2 SMNVEV (reference sequence). Unmatched junction bases numbered 6, after V lost 2 bases and J lost 5 bases. The CDR3 protein is CASSLKDRMNNSPLHF. The DNA of the CDR3 is TGTGCCAGCAGTTTAAAGGACAGGATGAATAATTCACCCCTCCACTTT.

The chain has TRBV5-5 and TRBJ1-2; the D gene is possibly TRBD1 (6 bases). CDR1 is SGHKS, CDR2 YYEKEE, per germline (reference sequence). The CDR3 has 15 residues. V gave up 0 bases and J gave up 2 bases, with 11 bases separating them. The CDR3: CASSLGGQANYGYTF. The CDR3 nucleotides read TGTGCCAGCAGCTTGGGGGGGCAAGCCAACTATGGCTACACCTTC.

The chain recombines TRBV5-1 with TRBJ1-4, with D perhaps matching TRBD1 (6 bases). This CDR3 has 14 residues. Trimming left V 4 bases short and J 8 bases short, with 15 bases between. The germline CDR1 and CDR2 sequences are SGHRS and YFSETQ. CDR3 sequence reads: CASSMVDGQEKLFF. Written as DNA, the CDR3 is TGCGCCAGCAGCATGGTAGATGGACAGGAAAAACTGTTTTTT. Filled out from reference TRBV5-1 and TRBJ1-4, the complete variable domain reads KAGVTQTPRYLIKTRGQQVTLSCSPISGHRSVSWYQQTPGQGLQFLFEYFSETQRNKGNFPGRFSGRQFSNSRSEMNVSTLELGDSALYLCASSMVDGQEKLFFGSGTQLSVL.

This chain links TRBV20-1 with TRBJ1-1; 11 bases agree with TRBD1. The CDR3 runs 15 residues. Germline trimming cut 3 bases from V and 5 bases from J; bases unmatched to any gene: 8. CDR1 and CDR2 from the germline V gene are DFQATT and SNEGSKA (reference sequence). The CDR3 DNA follows: TGCAGTGCTAGTCGTCGGGACAGGGGGACGACTGAAGCTTTCTTT. It is translated as CSASRRDRGTTEAFF.

V and J are TRBV28 and TRBJ1-2; D gene uncertain. Per germline, CDR1 MDHEN and CDR2 SYDVKM. V was shortened by 5 bases and J by 14 bases, with 15 bases between the two germline ends. The CDR3 extends over 11 amino acids. The CDR3 DNA reads as TGTGCCAGCAGTGATCCCCCGGAGGAAACCTTC. Protein product: CASSDPPEETF.

This sequence joins TRBV6-5 and TRBJ1-2; TRBD1 is a possible D gene (6 bases). There are 14 residues in the CDR3. The V gene lost 7 bases and the J gene lost 0 bases, with 12 bases spanning the gap. CDR1 is MNHEY, CDR2 SVGAGI, per germline. The CDR3 nucleotides are TGTGCCAGCAACACACAGGGCCCTAACTATGGCTACACCTTC. Its protein is CASNTQGPNYGYTF.

The table lists this clone with a few counts. The chain joins TRBV6-1 to TRBJ2-3; TRBD2 matches 9 bases. CDR1 is MNHNS and CDR2 is SASEGT in the germline V gene. The CDR3 has 16 amino acids. The J segment lost 0 bases and the V segment lost 3 bases, leaving 4 bases of the junction unmatched. The CDR3 reads CASSDRGGVSTDTQYF. Written as DNA, the CDR3 is TGTGCCAGCAGTGATCGCGGGGGGGTGAGCACAGATACGCAGTATTTT.

The chain employs TRBV15 and TRBJ1-2; D may be TRBD1 (5 bases). V lost 0 bases, J lost 8 bases, and 10 bases lay in between. Germline lookup yields CDR1 LNHNV and CDR2 YYDKDF (reference sequence). This CDR3 has 13 amino acids. The CDR3 sequence: CATSREPGIGYTF. Here the CDR3 DNA reads TGTGCCACCAGCAGAGAGCCAGGGATCGGCTACACCTTC. Complete variable domain (other parts from reference TRBV15 and TRBJ1-2): DAMVIQNPRYQVTQFGKPVTLSCSQTLNHNVMYWYQQKSSQAPKLLFHYYDKDFNNEADTPDNFQSRRPNTSFCFLDIRSPGLGDTAMYLCATSREPGIGYTFGSGTRLTVV.

The chain recombines TRBV4-1 with TRBJ2-3, with 9 nucleotides matching TRBD1. Germline values: CDR1 MGHRA, CDR2 YSYEKL. There are 20 residues in the CDR3. V dropped 1 base and J dropped 1; count of bases not matched to a gene: 15. Here the CDR3 DNA reads TGCGCCAGCAGCCAAGTCCCAAAACATGAACAGGGGGCGGGCACAGATACGCAGTATTTT. Translated, it gives CASSQVPKHEQGAGTDTQYF.

The V call is TRBV5-4, the J call TRBJ2-2; 7 bases fit TRBD1. Germline CDR1 SGHNT, CDR2 YYREEE (reference sequence). The J segment lost 3 bases and the V segment lost 4 bases, leaving 6 bases of the junction unmatched. The CDR3 loop spans 15 amino acids. The CDR3 DNA sequence: TGTGCCAGCAGCAAAATGCAGGGGGACACCGGGGAGCTGTTTTTT. It specifies CASSKMQGDTGELFF. Full variable domain (remainder filled in from reference TRBV5-4 and TRBJ2-2): ETGVTQSPTHLIKTRGQQVTLRCSSQSGHNTVSWYQQALGQGPQFIFQYYREEENGRGNFPPRFSGLQFPNYSSELNVNALELDDSALYLCASSKMQGDTGELFFGEGSRLTVL.

The V and J genes are TRBV28 and TRBJ2-2, with D tentatively TRBD1 (6 bases). The CDR3 is made up of 16 amino acids. The V gene lost 6 bases and the J gene lost 1 base, with 15 bases spanning the gap. The V gene's germline CDR1 is MDHEN and CDR2 SYDVKM. The CDR3 sequence: CASRTGIGRNTGELFF. The CDR3 bases are TGTGCCAGCAGAACAGGGATAGGACGGAACACCGGGGAGCTGTTTTTT.

CDR3 sequence reads: CASSQDRWASMNTEAFF. CDR3 nucleotides: TGTGCCAGCAGCCAAGACAGGTGGGCCTCCATGAACACTGAAGCTTTCTTT. The chain joins TRBV3-1 (or the pseudogene TRBV3-2) to TRBJ1-1; D remains ambiguous. Trimming cost V 0 bases and J 0 bases, with 14 bases left between them. This CDR3 comprises 17 residues. CDR1 LGHDT and CDR2 YNNKEL come from the germline V gene (reference sequence).

The chain links TRBV29-1 to TRBJ1-2; D gene uncertain. Germline CDR1 reads SQVTM; CDR2 reads ANQGSEA. V was clipped by 3 bases and J by 5 bases, with 7 bases between them. This CDR3 region has 11 residues. The CDR3 sequence: CSVEFQYGYTF. The CDR3 nucleotides are TGCAGCGTTGAGTTCCAGTATGGCTACACCTTC.

The J gene is TRBJ2-1, the V gene TRBV7-2; weak D call: TRBD2 (5 bases). V was cut by 0 bases and J by 5 bases, with 8 bases left in between. This CDR3 region has 14 residues. Looked up from germline, CDR1 is SGHTA and CDR2 is FQGNSA. The CDR3 nucleotides read TGTGCCAGCAGCTTAGCCCCCGGGAACAATGAGCAGTTCTTC. Translated, it gives CASSLAPGNNEQFF.

The rearrangement uses TRBV11-3 and TRBJ2-1; 12 bases match TRBD2. CDR1 and CDR2 from the germline V gene are SGHNT and YENEEA. J gave up 4 bases and V 5 bases, and 3 bases lay outside the gene matches. The CDR3 loop spans 15 amino acids. This CDR3 is CASSPGLAGYNEQFF. Written as DNA, the CDR3 is TGTGCCAGCAGCCCGGGACTAGCGGGTTACAATGAGCAGTTCTTC.

This clone was observed a single time. The rearrangement links TRBV7-2 to TRBJ1-3; D is perhaps TRBD1 (6 bases). CDR3 size: 16 residues. Germline loops: CDR1 SGHTA, CDR2 FQGNSA. Deletions cut 4 bases from V and 3 bases from J, with 16 bases between. CDR3 nucleotide sequence: TGTGCCAGCAGCTCAACAAGTACAGGGAGTGGAAACACCATATATTTT. It specifies CASSSTSTGSGNTIYF.

CDR3 sequence (DNA): TGTGCCAGCAGTTCCCTGTTCGGGGATTTAGCCCAAGAGACCCAGTACTTC. Translated: CASSSLFGDLAQETQYF. The chain has TRBV28 and TRBJ2-5; D might be TRBD2 (5 bases). The CDR3 totals 17 residues. V lost 4 bases, J lost 1 base, and 19 bases lay in between. Germline CDR1 MDHEN, CDR2 SYDVKM.

The J gene is TRBJ1-4, the V gene TRBV5-5, with 8 bases identical to TRBD1. The CDR3 runs to 17 residues. Unmatched junction bases numbered 14, after V lost 2 bases and J lost 8 bases. Germline CDR1 and CDR2: SGHKS and YYEKEE (reference sequence). The CDR3 sequence: CASSFGDLSGGEEKLFF. The CDR3 coding sequence is TGTGCCAGCAGCTTTGGTGATCTCTCAGGGGGCGAGGAAAAACTGTTTTTT.

V and J are TRBV3-1 (or the pseudogene TRBV3-2) and TRBJ2-5, with 8 bases fitting TRBD1. Germline V gene sequence: CDR1 LGHDT, CDR2 YNNKEL (reference sequence). There are 15 residues in the CDR3. J lost 5 bases, V lost 5 bases, and 10 bases had no gene match. The CDR3 sequence is CASSTSTGDGETQYF. CDR3 in DNA: TGTGCCAGCAGCACCTCGACAGGGGATGGGGAGACCCAGTACTTC.

This rearrangement joins TRBV14 to TRBJ1-5; the D gene is possibly TRBD1 (6 bases). The CDR3 loop spans 16 amino acids. V lost 3 bases to trimming and J lost 1 base, with 13 bases between them. Looked up from germline, CDR1 is SGHDN and CDR2 is FVKESK. The CDR3 sequence: CASSHPSGASNQPQHF. As DNA, the CDR3 is TGTGCCAGCAGCCACCCATCAGGGGCGAGCAATCAGCCCCAGCATTTT.

V and J are TRBV3-1 (or the pseudogene TRBV3-2) and TRBJ1-2; D ambiguous. The germline V and J ends were trimmed by 4 bases and 8 bases, with 14 bases remaining between them. This CDR3 contains 13 residues. The germline V gene has CDR1 LGHDT and CDR2 YNNKEL (reference sequence). The CDR3 DNA reads TGTGCCAGCAGCCTAGAAGCGGGGTCCGGCTACACCTTC. This sequence encodes CASSLEAGSGYTF.